The 30 T cell receptor beta chains reported below all come from one sample, sequenced in a study of blood T cell repertoires in COVID-19. TCRdb's table, derived via immunoSEQ multiplex PCR, lists solely in-frame clones and lacks some. The top ten clones hold approximately 7% of a sample with 300,000 or so clones, approximately 89% of them seen once. Specimen: peripheral blood. These receptors originate from a woman aged 25 to 39 who had recovered from COVID-19.

The chain is built from TRBV28 and TRBJ1-5; possible D gene TRBD1, 5 bases. The CDR3 loop spans 17 amino acids. Trimming removed 5 bases at V and 0 bases at J, with 17 bases between. Germline V CDR1 and CDR2: MDHEN, SYDVKM. The CDR3 DNA is TGTGCCAGCAGTCCGGGCAGGGAACTTTATAGCAATCAGCCCCAGCATTTT. Protein: CASSPGRELYSNQPQHF.

The chain recombines TRBV6-4 with TRBJ1-1; 9 positions agree with TRBD1. From germline, CDR1 is MRHNA and CDR2 SNTAGT. The junction had 5 bases not matched to a gene; V was cut back by 6 bases and J by 6 bases. The CDR3 covers 13 residues. CDR3 nucleotide sequence: TGTGCCAGCAGGACAGGGGGTGGGTCTGAAGCTTTCTTT. It codes for CASRTGGGSEAFF.

Here the CDR3 reads CASSLETVETQYF. The CDR3 DNA sequence: TGTGCCAGCAGCTTAGAAACTGTGGAGACCCAGTACTTC. V is TRBV11-2 and J is TRBJ2-5; D is unclear. Trimming shortened V by 0 bases and J by 5 bases, and 7 bases separated the two germline ends. The CDR3 spans 13 residues. CDR1 is SGHAT and CDR2 is FQNNGV in the germline V gene.

The chain's CDR3 is CASSVDGGANQPQHF. The CDR3, as DNA: TGTGCCAGCAGCGTAGATGGGGGCGCCAATCAGCCCCAGCATTTT. J is TRBJ1-5 and V is TRBV9, with D possibly TRBD1 on 6 matching bases. V was trimmed by 0 bases and J by 3 bases, leaving 10 bases between them. The CDR3 contains 15 residues. The germline gives CDR1 SGDLS, CDR2 YYNGEE.

This chain links TRBV5-1 with TRBJ2-5; maybe TRBD2 (6 bases). The germline V gene has CDR1 SGHRS and CDR2 YFSETQ. V lost 0 bases, J lost 5 bases, and 14 bases lay in between. CDR3 length: 15 amino acids. The CDR3 sequence: CASSLAGGLRETQYF. CDR3 coding DNA: TGCGCCAGCAGCTTGGCCGGGGGACTCAGGGAGACCCAGTACTTC.

J is TRBJ1-2 and V is TRBV28; 7 bases line up with TRBD1. Losses at the gene ends were 6 bases for V and 6 bases for J; bases not matched to a gene: 4. Per germline, CDR1 MDHEN and CDR2 SYDVKM. The CDR3 sequence is 12 residues long. The CDR3 sequence is CASRTGVNGYTF. In DNA, the CDR3 is TGTGCCAGCAGAACAGGGGTAAATGGCTACACCTTC.

This clone was detected once. This chain links TRBV4-3 with TRBJ1-1; D gene unclear. CDR1 and CDR2 from the germline V gene are LGHNA and YSLEER. Trimming removed 0 bases at V and 1 base at J, with 9 bases between. The CDR3 is 15 amino acids. CDR3 residues: CASSQDSNRNTEAFF. CDR3 bases: TGCGCCAGCAGCCAAGATTCGAACAGGAACACTGAAGCTTTCTTT.

V is TRBV18 and J is TRBJ1-2; 7 nucleotides agree with TRBD1. J gave up 4 bases and V 3 bases, and 5 bases lay outside the gene matches. CDR1 and CDR2 (germline): KGHSH, LQKENI. CDR3 length equals 14 residues. The DNA of the CDR3 is TGTGCCAGCTCACCTCCGGGACAGCCCTATGGCTACACCTTC. Protein: CASSPPGQPYGYTF.

In the case of this clone: The same CDR3 is also encoded by other DNA sequences in this sample. The chain couples TRBV7-3 to TRBJ2-2, with TRBD2 matching over 11 bases. Germline V gene data show CDR1 as SGHTA and CDR2 as FQGTGA. The CDR3 covers 15 residues. Trimming took 4 bases from V and 4 from J; bases not matched to a gene: 2. CDR3 sequence (DNA): TGTGCCAGCAGCTCCGGACTAGCGGGCACCGGGGAGCTGTTTTTT. Translated, it gives CASSSGLAGTGELFF.

This clone has just one count. This chain uses TRBV3-1 (or the pseudogene TRBV3-2) with TRBJ1-6; D is unclear. This CDR3 is 15 amino acids long. Germline V lookup: CDR1 LGHDT, CDR2 YNNKEL (reference sequence). V lost 2 bases to trimming and J lost 7 bases, with 12 bases between them. In DNA, the CDR3 is TGTGCCAGCAGCCAATCGAACAGAGAAAATTCACCCCTCCACTTT. As protein: CASSQSNRENSPLHF.

This clone was recorded only once. The chain joins TRBV5-1 to TRBJ1-6, with unresolved D. This CDR3 spans 14 amino acids. Looked up from germline, CDR1 is SGHRS and CDR2 is YFSETQ. V lost 2 bases and J 7 bases, leaving 10 bases between the germline ends. The CDR3 DNA is TGCGCCAGCAGCTTCGTAACCGGGAATTCACCCCTCCACTTT. Its protein product is CASSFVTGNSPLHF.

The chain has TRBV5-4 and TRBJ2-1; D might be TRBD2 (6 bases). V lost 4 bases and J lost 10, with 9 bases in between. The CDR3 length is 11 residues. Germline V gene data show CDR1 as SGHNT and CDR2 as YYREEE (reference sequence). The CDR3, as DNA: TGTGCCAGCAGCCTTGGAGGGGAGCAGTTCTTC. The encoded protein is CASSLGGEQFF.

This sequence joins TRBV3-1 (or the pseudogene TRBV3-2) and TRBJ1-2; TRBD1 matches 10 bases. Germline assignment: CDR1 LGHDT and CDR2 YNNKEL (reference sequence). J lost 8 bases, V lost 4 bases, and 4 bases had no gene match. The CDR3 length is 13 residues. The CDR3 nucleotides are TGTGCCAGCAGCCCCCGGGACAGGGGAGGCTACACCTTC. It yields the protein CASSPRDRGGYTF.

The table lists this clone with a few counts. The chain employs TRBV24-1 and TRBJ1-2, with TRBD1 matching 10 bases. V lost 3 bases and J lost 3; bases outside the gene matches: 3. There are 15 residues in the CDR3. The V gene's germline CDR1 is KGHDR and CDR2 SFDVKD. The CDR3 spells CATSDKGTGDYGYTF. The CDR3 nucleotides are TGTGCCACCAGTGATAAAGGGACAGGGGACTATGGCTACACCTTC.

This clone was recorded once. This chain joins TRBV5-1 and TRBJ1-1; possibly TRBD1 for D (6 bases). V was shortened by 4 bases and J by 1 base, with 11 bases between the two germline ends. The CDR3 has 14 amino acids. Germline CDR1 and CDR2: SGHRS and YFSETQ. The CDR3 here is CASSETGGNTEAFF. In nucleotides, the CDR3 is TGCGCCAGCAGCGAGACAGGAGGGAACACTGAAGCTTTCTTT.

This rearrangement joins TRBV11-2 to TRBJ2-1; TRBD1 is a possible D gene (5 bases). CDR3 size: 14 residues. Germline values: CDR1 SGHAT, CDR2 FQNNGV. V was pared by 3 bases and J by 4 bases, with 10 bases between. The CDR3 DNA reads TGTGCCAGCAGCTTGGGCAGGGAATACAATGAGCAGTTCTTC. Residues: CASSLGREYNEQFF. The variable domain in full, completed from reference TRBV11-2 and TRBJ2-1, reads EAGVAQSPRYKIIEKRQSVAFWCNPISGHATLYWYQQILGQGPKLLIQFQNNGVVDDSQLPKDRFSAERLKGVDSTLKIQPAKLEDSAVYLCASSLGREYNEQFFGPGTRLTVL.

The chain couples TRBV11-2 to TRBJ1-1, with 9 bases identical to TRBD1. CDR1 is SGHAT and CDR2 is FQNNGV in the germline V gene. The junction had 5 bases not matched to a gene; V was cut back by 0 bases and J by 12 bases. The CDR3 covers 13 residues. In DNA form, the CDR3 reads TGTGCCAGCAGCTTAGACGCGGGACAGGGCCCTTTCTTT. Amino acids: CASSLDAGQGPFF. The entire variable domain, with the rest obtained from reference TRBV11-2 and TRBJ1-1, is as follows: EAGVAQSPRYKIIEKRQSVAFWCNPISGHATLYWYQQILGQGPKLLIQFQNNGVVDDSQLPKDRFSAERLKGVDSTLKIQPAKLEDSAVYLCASSLDAGQGPFFGQGTRLTVV.

The rearrangement joins TRBV6-5 to TRBJ2-7, with 12 bases matching TRBD1. The CDR3 has 14 amino acids. Germline lookup yields CDR1 MNHEY and CDR2 SVGAGI. V gave up 7 bases and J gave up 7 bases; unmatched junction bases: 8. CDR3 DNA: TGTGCCAGCATGCTGGGACAGGGGGCTGAAGAGCAGTACTTC. Translated, it gives CASMLGQGAEEQYF.

The rearrangement uses TRBV7-2 and TRBJ2-7; D perhaps matches TRBD1 (6 bases). Per the germline V gene, CDR1 is SGHTA and CDR2 is FQGNSA. The ends were cut back, 5 bases at V and 3 bases at J, with 8 bases in the middle. This CDR3 spans 12 amino acids. As DNA, the CDR3 is TGTGCCAGCAGCAAACAGGGCTACGAGCAGTACTTC. Residues: CASSKQGYEQYF.

V usage is TRBV27 and J usage is TRBJ2-7, with TRBD2 matching 9 bases. This CDR3 region has 15 residues. Germline CDR1 MNHEY, CDR2 SMNVEV (reference sequence). V trimming: 4 bases; J trimming: 3 bases; junction bases outside the gene matches: 7. Here the CDR3 reads CASSSIAGAIYEQYF. The DNA for the CDR3 is TGTGCCAGCAGTTCCATAGCGGGGGCAATCTACGAGCAGTACTTC.

The genes are TRBV2 and TRBJ1-2; 7 positions match TRBD1. The V and J ends lost 4 bases and 2 bases, in that order; junction bases with no gene match: 7. Germline assignment: CDR1 SNHLY and CDR2 FYNNEI. This CDR3 spans 15 amino acids. The DNA for the CDR3 is TGTGCCAGCAGTGTCCCGGGACAGCAAAACTATGGCTACACCTTC. Encoded protein: CASSVPGQQNYGYTF.

This chain joins TRBV9 and TRBJ1-2, with D uncertain. V lost 4 bases and J 6 bases, leaving 7 bases between the germline ends. Germline CDR1 SGDLS, CDR2 YYNGEE. There are 11 residues in the CDR3. CDR3 protein: CASSPSNGYTF. In DNA form, the CDR3 reads TGTGCCAGCAGCCCATCTAATGGCTACACCTTC.

V usage is TRBV7-9 and J usage is TRBJ2-7; a weak D match, TRBD1 (6 bases). V was shortened by 4 bases and J by 0 bases, with 13 bases between the two germline ends. CDR3 length equals 15 residues. Looked up from germline, CDR1 is SEHNR and CDR2 is FQNEAQ (reference sequence). In DNA form, the CDR3 reads TGTGCCAGCAGCTACAAAGCGACAGGCTCCTACGAGCAGTACTTC. Translation gives CASSYKATGSYEQYF.

The V and J genes are TRBV11-2 and TRBJ2-2, with D unclear. The CDR3 loop spans 15 amino acids. CDR1 is SGHAT and CDR2 is FQNNGV in the germline V gene. Trimming shortened V by 3 bases and J by 3 bases, and 11 bases separated the two germline ends. The CDR3 reads CASSFSSRHTGELFF. The CDR3 DNA reads as TGTGCCAGCAGCTTCAGTAGCCGACACACCGGGGAGCTGTTTTTT. The variable domain in full, completed from reference TRBV11-2 and TRBJ2-2, reads EAGVAQSPRYKIIEKRQSVAFWCNPISGHATLYWYQQILGQGPKLLIQFQNNGVVDDSQLPKDRFSAERLKGVDSTLKIQPAKLEDSAVYLCASSFSSRHTGELFFGEGSRLTVL.

This clone was detected once. The chain has TRBV12-3 or TRBV12-4 and TRBJ2-5; the D is unclear. The V and J ends lost 8 bases and 1 base respectively, with 11 bases between them. This CDR3 is 13 amino acids long. The CDR3, as DNA: TGTGCCAGCTCGGTCGGTATCCAAGAGACCCAGTACTTC. Translated, it gives CASSVGIQETQYF.

The rearrangement joins TRBV28 to TRBJ1-2; a possible D gene is TRBD1 (5 bases). This CDR3 contains 14 residues. Germline V gene sequence: CDR1 MDHEN, CDR2 SYDVKM. V lost 3 bases and J 6 bases, leaving 14 bases between the germline ends. CDR3 in amino acids: CASSFVSREDGYTF. The DNA for the CDR3 is TGTGCCAGCAGTTTCGTTTCCAGGGAGGATGGCTACACCTTC.

The rearrangement links TRBV7-9 to TRBJ2-7, with D hard to call. Germline-derived CDR1 and CDR2 are SEHNR and FQNEAQ (reference sequence). V dropped 2 bases and J dropped 0 bases, with 11 bases sitting between them. The CDR3 has 15 amino acids. In DNA form, the CDR3 reads TGTGCCAGCAGCTTATCCTTCCTAAGCTCCTACGAGCAGTACTTC. Translation: CASSLSFLSSYEQYF.

The rearrangement uses TRBV7-9 and TRBJ2-7; TRBD2 aligns across 9 bases. Germline lookup yields CDR1 SEHNR and CDR2 FQNEAQ (reference sequence). The CDR3 is 16 amino acids. Losses at the gene ends were 4 bases for V and 4 bases for J; bases not matched to a gene: 11. The CDR3 sequence is CASSSSGAVQSYEQYF. The CDR3 DNA is TGTGCCAGCAGCTCTAGCGGGGCGGTCCAGTCTTACGAGCAGTACTTC.

The chain employs TRBV7-2 and TRBJ2-5, with 9 bases lining up with TRBD2. Germline V CDR1 and CDR2: SGHTA, FQGNSA. Unmatched junction bases numbered 6, after V lost 2 bases and J lost 5 bases. The CDR3 runs to 15 residues. CDR3 in amino acids: CASSLQRGEGETQYF. The CDR3 bases are TGTGCCAGCAGCTTACAGCGGGGGGAGGGTGAGACCCAGTACTTC.

As DNA, the CDR3 is TGTGCCAGCAGCGACCTAGCGGGGCTCAATGAGCAGTTCTTC. It translates to CASSDLAGLNEQFF. The chain joins TRBV7-9 to TRBJ2-1; the match to TRBD2 covers 9 bases. Germline V gene lookup returns CDR1 SEHNR and CDR2 FQNEAQ (reference sequence). The trim removed 5 bases at V and 6 bases at J, leaving 5 bases unmatched. This CDR3 has 14 amino acids.